The 29 T cell receptor beta chains below were found in one sample sequenced in a study of CD8 T cell repertoires and HIV-1 epitope variants. Their antigens are not known. Some clones are missing from TCRdb's copy, which holds only in-frame ones; the method was immunoSEQ multiplex PCR. This table holds over 4,000 clones, 65% to 70% found once. Source material: cultured CD8+ T cells derived from PBMCs. Receptors were obtained from a male donor with HIV.

The V call is TRBV4-1, the J call TRBJ2-1; the match to TRBD2 covers 12 bases. The CDR3 has 17 amino acids. Trimming removed 0 bases from V and 5 bases from J; junction bases left unmatched: 5. CDR1 is MGHRA and CDR2 is YSYEKL in the germline V gene. CDR3 DNA: TGCGCCAGCAGCCAAGACCTAGCGGGGGGGCACGACAATGAGCAGTTCTTC. Encoded protein: CASSQDLAGGHDNEQFF.

The genes are TRBV27 and TRBJ1-2; weak D call: TRBD1 (6 bases). V shed 5 bases and J shed 6 bases, with 19 bases lying between them. The CDR3 is 15 amino acids. The germline gives CDR1 MNHEY, CDR2 SMNVEV (reference sequence). CDR3 residues: CASSPFRDHRDGYTF. CDR3 DNA: TGTGCCAGCAGTCCCTTTCGGGACCACAGGGATGGCTACACCTTC.

There are a few counts of this clone. This chain uses TRBV10-3 with TRBJ2-7; TRBD2 might be the D (5 bases). V lost 4 bases to trimming and J lost 2 bases, with 12 bases between them. This CDR3 has 14 residues. Germline CDR1 reads ENHRY; CDR2 reads SYGVKD. The CDR3 here is CAISGVGNTYEQYF. The CDR3 nucleotides read TGTGCCATCAGTGGGGTCGGGAATACCTACGAGCAGTACTTC.

CDR3 loop: CAISTTGEGPAGELFF. The CDR3 nucleotides read TGTGCCATCAGTACTACAGGGGAAGGCCCCGCCGGGGAGCTGTTTTTT. This chain connects TRBV10-3 to TRBJ2-2; the match to TRBD1 covers 7 bases. The CDR3 spans 16 residues. Germline loops: CDR1 ENHRY, CDR2 SYGVKD. The V segment lost 5 bases and the J segment 6 bases; nucleotides outside the gene matches: 12.

This clone was seen a single time. The V call is TRBV14, the J call TRBJ2-7, with a possible D match to TRBD1 (6 bases). Per germline, CDR1 SGHDN and CDR2 FVKESK. CDR3 size: 15 residues. Trimming took 4 bases from V and 0 from J, leaving 13 bases between them. The CDR3 coding sequence is TGTGCCAGCAGCCGAGACAGGTCTAGCTCCTACGAGCAGTACTTC. Its protein is CASSRDRSSSYEQYF.

This clone was counted a single time. The rearrangement uses TRBV2 and TRBJ2-1; TRBD1 aligns across 9 bases. The V and J ends lost 6 bases and 5 bases, in that order; junction bases with no gene match: 11. The CDR3 contains 16 residues. Germline-derived CDR1 and CDR2 are SNHLY and FYNNEI. The CDR3 loop is CASRERTGEPHNEQFF. In DNA, the CDR3 is TGTGCCAGCAGAGAGCGGACAGGGGAGCCCCACAATGAGCAGTTCTTC.

V is TRBV15 and J is TRBJ2-1; either TRBD1 or TRBD2 may fit D (5 bases each). CDR1 LNHNV and CDR2 YYDKDF come from the germline V gene (reference sequence). V lost 3 bases to trimming and J lost 0 bases, with 12 bases between them. The CDR3 contains 16 residues. The CDR3 here is CATSSDEGSSYNEQFF. For the CDR3, the DNA is TGTGCCACCAGCAGTGACGAGGGGAGCTCCTACAATGAGCAGTTCTTC.

The J gene is TRBJ2-7, the V gene TRBV28; unclear D gene. V gave up 1 base and J gave up 6 bases, with 10 bases separating them. CDR1 is MDHEN and CDR2 is SYDVKM in the germline V gene. CDR3 length: 13 amino acids. The DNA for the CDR3 is TGTGCCAGCAGTTTATCCTCCCGCTCCGAGCAGTACTTC. Protein sequence: CASSLSSRSEQYF.

The gene calls are TRBV7-8 and TRBJ2-1, with TRBD2 identical over 11 bases. The germline V gene encodes CDR1 SGHVS and CDR2 FQNEAQ. V was pared by 1 base and J by 3 bases, with 5 bases of the junction left unmatched. The CDR3 extends over 17 amino acids. CDR3 sequence (DNA): TGTGCCAGCAGCTTAGGCGGGACTAGCGGAAACTACAATGAGCAGTTCTTC. Translating it yields CASSLGGTSGNYNEQFF.

The chain is built from TRBV2 and TRBJ2-7; D is ambiguous. Germline V gives CDR1 SNHLY, CDR2 FYNNEI. The length of the CDR3 is 21 residues. The V and J ends lost 3 bases and 1 base respectively, with 31 bases between them. As DNA, the CDR3 is TGTGCCAGCAGTGAGGGCACAGCAATCCTAACTCAGGCTAGTAGATCCTACGAGCAGTACTTC. Translating it yields CASSEGTAILTQASRSYEQYF.

There are a few counts of this clone. The chain couples TRBV28 to TRBJ2-7; tentative D call: TRBD1 (5 bases). CDR3 length: 17 amino acids. Looked up from germline, CDR1 is MDHEN and CDR2 is SYDVKM. The V gene lost 3 bases and the J gene lost 0 bases, with 18 bases spanning the gap. CDR3 sequence (DNA): TGTGCCAGCAGTTTCGGTACCGAAGGGGTCGACTCCTACGAGCAGTACTTC. Amino acids: CASSFGTEGVDSYEQYF.

This clone was seen once. The chain combines TRBV9 with TRBJ2-1; D uncertain. The CDR3 loop spans 15 amino acids. Per the germline V gene, CDR1 is SGDLS and CDR2 is YYNGEE. With 2 bases removed from V and 2 bases from J, the gap between germline ends came to 11 bases. This CDR3 reads CASSVDPATYNEQFF. CDR3 coding DNA: TGTGCCAGCAGCGTCGACCCAGCGACCTACAATGAGCAGTTCTTC.

In its sample, this clone is medium-sized. The chain uses TRBV7-2 and TRBJ1-2, with D possibly matching TRBD1 (6 bases). CDR1 and CDR2 from the germline V gene are SGHTA and FQGNSA. V was shortened by 2 bases and J by 8 bases, with 15 bases between the two germline ends. This CDR3 region has 14 residues. The CDR3 is CASSLQVPGEGYTF. The CDR3 nucleotides are TGTGCCAGCAGCTTACAGGTGCCAGGGGAAGGCTACACCTTC.

The chain employs TRBV7-9 and TRBJ1-2; D possibly corresponds to TRBD1 (6 bases). The V end was cut by 0 bases, the J end by 8 bases, with 7 bases between. The CDR3 consists of 12 residues. Germline CDR1 reads SEHNR; CDR2 reads FQNEAQ (reference sequence). CDR3 DNA: TGTGCCAGCAGCTTAGCAGGGGGAGGCTACACCTTC. Translated: CASSLAGGGYTF.

The chain links TRBV6-1 to TRBJ1-2; a possible D gene is TRBD1 (5 bases). The CDR3 is 16 amino acids. Germline CDR1 reads MNHNS; CDR2 reads SASEGT. V lost 1 base and J lost 0, with 12 bases in between. Here the CDR3 reads CASSEVDIASNYGYTF. Written as DNA, the CDR3 is TGTGCCAGCAGTGAAGTGGACATAGCTTCTAACTATGGCTACACCTTC.

The gene calls are TRBV6-6 and TRBJ1-6; 9 nucleotides agree with TRBD1. Unmatched junction bases numbered 2, after V lost 4 bases and J lost 7 bases. CDR3 length equals 14 residues. Germline V gene sequence: CDR1 MNHNY, CDR2 SVGAGI (reference sequence). The CDR3, as DNA: TGTGCCAGCAGTTCGGGACAGGGAAATTCACCCCTCCACTTT. Its translation: CASSSGQGNSPLHF.

The J gene is TRBJ2-1, the V gene TRBV9; 9 positions agree with TRBD1. The CDR3 runs to 15 residues. Germline V gives CDR1 SGDLS, CDR2 YYNGEE. V gave up 0 bases and J gave up 3 bases; unmatched junction bases: 1. As DNA, the CDR3 is TGTGCCAGCAGCGTAGGGGACAGGGACTACAATGAGCAGTTCTTC. Translated, it gives CASSVGDRDYNEQFF.

CDR3 sequence reads: CASSSDSTGELFF. As DNA, the CDR3 is TGTGCCAGCAGCTCGGACAGCACCGGGGAGCTGTTTTTT. The V call is TRBV6-1, the J call TRBJ2-2, with TRBD1 as a possible D gene (6 bases). Germline CDR1 and CDR2: MNHNS and SASEGT. Trimming took off 6 bases at V and 4 bases at J, with 9 bases between the two ends. This CDR3 comprises 13 residues.

Within the sample, this clone is medium-sized. The chain employs TRBV29-1 and TRBJ2-2; D is uncertain. Germline V lookup: CDR1 SQVTM, CDR2 ANQGSEA. The CDR3 sequence is 12 residues long. The ends were cut back, 6 bases at V and 4 bases at J, with 9 bases in the middle. The CDR3 nucleotides are TGCAGCGTCTTGAAGGGCACCGGGGAGCTGTTTTTT. Translation gives CSVLKGTGELFF.

The chain employs TRBV6-5 and TRBJ1-5; no definite D call. Germline values: CDR1 MNHEY, CDR2 SVGAGI. Trimming took 0 bases from V and 0 from J, leaving 6 bases between them. The CDR3 consists of 15 residues. CDR3 nucleotides: TGTGCCAGCAGTTACTCGAGGGATAGCAATCAGCCCCAGCATTTT. It yields the protein CASSYSRDSNQPQHF.

Within the sample, this clone is medium-sized (0.01 to 0.1%). This chain connects TRBV4-3 to TRBJ2-3; no definite D call. The CDR3 contains 16 residues. Germline V gene data show CDR1 as LGHNA and CDR2 as YSLEER. Trimming removed 0 bases at V and 6 bases at J, with 16 bases between. CDR3 in DNA: TGCGCCAGCAGCCAAGACCGGCCCAGTAGGGCGGATACGCAGTATTTT. Translated: CASSQDRPSRADTQYF.

A single count supports this clone. The rearrangement joins TRBV28 to TRBJ1-5; TRBD1 matches 7 bases. V lost 6 bases and J lost 5; bases outside the gene matches: 10. The germline CDR1 and CDR2 sequences are MDHEN and SYDVKM. The CDR3 totals 15 residues. The CDR3 spells CASSRGTERDQPQHF. The CDR3 nucleotides read TGTGCCAGCAGCCGTGGGACAGAGAGGGATCAGCCCCAGCATTTT. The full variable domain, completed using reference TRBV28 and TRBJ1-5, is DVKVTQSSRYLVKRTGEKVFLECVQDMDHENMFWYRQDPGLGLRLIYFSYDVKMKEKGDIPEGYSVSREKKERFSLILESASTNQTSMYLCASSRGTERDQPQHFGDGTRLSIL.

The V and J genes are TRBV10-1 and TRBJ2-2, with D unresolved. V was shortened by 4 bases and J by 5 bases, with 8 bases between the two germline ends. CDR1 WNHNN and CDR2 SYGVQD come from the germline V gene (reference sequence). The CDR3 sequence is 13 residues long. In DNA form, the CDR3 reads TGCGCCAGCAGTGGCGTAAATACCGGGGAGCTGTTTTTT. Its protein product is CASSGVNTGELFF.

The V call is TRBV27, the J call TRBJ2-3, with 10 bases lining up with TRBD2. Germline CDR1 MNHEY, CDR2 SMNVEV (reference sequence). The CDR3 sequence is 15 residues long. The V gene end was trimmed by 5 bases and the J gene end by 6 bases; junction bases not matched to a gene: 8. CDR3: CASSPSGGAADTQYF. DNA of the CDR3: TGTGCCAGCAGTCCCAGCGGGGGGGCCGCCGATACGCAGTATTTT.

This sequence joins TRBV30 and TRBJ2-7; D may correspond to TRBD1 or TRBD2 (5 bases each). The CDR3 sequence is 10 residues long. Germline V gives CDR1 GTSNPN, CDR2 SVGIG (reference sequence). V was clipped by 7 bases and J by 4 bases, with 8 bases between them. The CDR3, as DNA: TGTGCCTCGGGACCTTACGAGCAGTACTTC. As protein: CASGPYEQYF.

This clone has just a few counts. The chain joins TRBV6-5 to TRBJ1-2; the D is unclear. The CDR3 runs to 13 residues. Germline values: CDR1 MNHEY, CDR2 SVGAGI. The V end was cut by 6 bases, the J end by 3 bases, with 11 bases between. The CDR3 loop reads CASRPRTDYGYTF. The CDR3 DNA is TGTGCCAGCAGACCGCGGACGGACTATGGCTACACCTTC.

The chain has TRBV2 and TRBJ2-7; D ambiguous. V dropped 3 bases and J dropped 3 bases, with 18 bases sitting between them. The CDR3 covers 16 residues. Germline CDR1 SNHLY, CDR2 FYNNEI. CDR3 in DNA: TGTGCCAGCAGTGATCCCACCGGGTTCCTGGGCTACGAGCAGTACTTC. Translation: CASSDPTGFLGYEQYF.

The chain employs TRBV28 and TRBJ2-7, with 7 bases fitting TRBD2. Germline V gene data show CDR1 as MDHEN and CDR2 as SYDVKM. Trimming took 5 bases from V and 2 from J; bases not matched to a gene: 3. The CDR3 spans 13 residues. The CDR3 DNA sequence: TGTGCCAGCAGTCCCGGGACTACCTACGAGCAGTACTTC. Encoded protein: CASSPGTTYEQYF.

V gene TRBV10-3 combines with J gene TRBJ2-2; TRBD1 agrees at 8 bases. The germline V gene encodes CDR1 ENHRY and CDR2 SYGVKD. The CDR3 contains 15 residues. The trim removed 6 bases at V and 4 bases at J, leaving 7 bases unmatched. The CDR3 nucleotides are TGTGCCATCAGCGGGGACAGGAGGTCCACCGGGGAGCTGTTTTTT. Protein: CAISGDRRSTGELFF.